This T cell receptor beta chain was identified in a study of relationships among human T cell subsets. V was trimmed by 5 bases and J by 2 bases, leaving 14 bases between them. There are 15 residues in the CDR3. Looked up from germline, CDR1 is SGHAT and CDR2 is FQNNGV. TCR alpha and beta CDR3s were amplified from mRNA by semiquantitative ARM-PCR. ARM-PCR used tagged nested gene-specific primers, then communal superprimers for exponential amplification. Each CDR3 protein is one row after TCRdb ran MiXCR on the multiplex PCR reads. The sample contains around 14,000 distinct CDR3 sequences, around 62% of which appear only once. T cell subsets were isolated with magnetic beads coated with subset-specific monoclonal antibodies.

Sequenced sample: total T cells sorted from blood. The chain joins TRBV11-2 to TRBJ2-3; possible D gene TRBD2, 6 bases. The TCR comes from a man between 35 and 55 years old in good health. The CDR3 is CASSPRRGVTDTQYF. In DNA, the CDR3 is TGTGCCAGCAGCCCGAGGAGGGGCGTCACAGATACGCAGTATTTT.